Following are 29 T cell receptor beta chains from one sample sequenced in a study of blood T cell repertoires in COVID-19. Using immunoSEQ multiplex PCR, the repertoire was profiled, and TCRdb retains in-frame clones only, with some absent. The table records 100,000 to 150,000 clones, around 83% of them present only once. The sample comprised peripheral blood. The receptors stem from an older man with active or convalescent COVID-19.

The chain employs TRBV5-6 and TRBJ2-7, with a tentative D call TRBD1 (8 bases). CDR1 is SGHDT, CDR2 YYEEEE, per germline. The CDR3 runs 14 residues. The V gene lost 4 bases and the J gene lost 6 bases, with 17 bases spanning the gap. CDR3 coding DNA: TGTGCCAGCAGCGCGGGGGACAGGTTTGTCGAGCAGTACTTC. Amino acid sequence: CASSAGDRFVEQYF. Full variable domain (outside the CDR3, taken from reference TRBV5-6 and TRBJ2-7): DAGVTQSPTHLIKTRGQQVTLRCSPKSGHDTVSWYQQALGQGPQFIFQYYEEEERQRGNFPDRFSGHQFPNYSSELNVNALLLGDSALYLCASSAGDRFVEQYFGPGTRLTVT.

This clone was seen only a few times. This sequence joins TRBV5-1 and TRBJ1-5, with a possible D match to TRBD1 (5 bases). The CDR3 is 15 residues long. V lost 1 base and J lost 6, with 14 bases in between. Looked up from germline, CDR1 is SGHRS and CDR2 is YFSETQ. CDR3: CASSLMGGAGQPQHF. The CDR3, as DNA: TGCGCCAGCAGCTTGATGGGCGGGGCGGGTCAGCCCCAGCATTTT.

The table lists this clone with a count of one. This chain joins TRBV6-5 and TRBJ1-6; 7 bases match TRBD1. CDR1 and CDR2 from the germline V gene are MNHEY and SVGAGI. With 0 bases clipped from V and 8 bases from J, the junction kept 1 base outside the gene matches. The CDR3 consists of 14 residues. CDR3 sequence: CASSYSDRYSPLHF. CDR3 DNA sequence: TGTGCCAGCAGTTACTCGGACAGGTATTCACCCCTCCACTTT.

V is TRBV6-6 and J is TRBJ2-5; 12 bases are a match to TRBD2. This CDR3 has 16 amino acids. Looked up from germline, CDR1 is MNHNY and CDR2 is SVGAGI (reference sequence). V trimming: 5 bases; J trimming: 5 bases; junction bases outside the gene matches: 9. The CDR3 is CASSPPTSGGGETQYF. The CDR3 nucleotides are TGTGCCAGCAGTCCTCCGACTAGCGGGGGCGGGGAGACCCAGTACTTC.

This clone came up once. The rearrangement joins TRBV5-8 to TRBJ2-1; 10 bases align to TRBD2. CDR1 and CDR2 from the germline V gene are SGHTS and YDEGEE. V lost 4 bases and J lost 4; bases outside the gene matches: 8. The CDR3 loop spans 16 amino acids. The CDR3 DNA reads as TGTGCCAGCAGCCGTGGGAAGACTAGCGGGTACAATGAGCAGTTCTTC. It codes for CASSRGKTSGYNEQFF.

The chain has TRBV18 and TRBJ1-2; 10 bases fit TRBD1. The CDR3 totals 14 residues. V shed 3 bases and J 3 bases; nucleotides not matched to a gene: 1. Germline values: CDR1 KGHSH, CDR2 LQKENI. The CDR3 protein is CASSPDRGDYGYTF. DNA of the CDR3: TGTGCCAGCTCACCGGACAGGGGGGACTATGGCTACACCTTC.

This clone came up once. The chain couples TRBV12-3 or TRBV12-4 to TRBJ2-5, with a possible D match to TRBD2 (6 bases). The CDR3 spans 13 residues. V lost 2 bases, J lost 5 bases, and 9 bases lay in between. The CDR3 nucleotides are TGTGCCAGCAGTTTATCGGGGGAGGAGACCCAGTACTTC. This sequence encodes CASSLSGEETQYF.

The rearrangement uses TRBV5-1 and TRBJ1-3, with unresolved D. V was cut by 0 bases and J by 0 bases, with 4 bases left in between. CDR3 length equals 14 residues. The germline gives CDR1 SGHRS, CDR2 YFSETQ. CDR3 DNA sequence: TGCGCCAGCAGCTTGGCTAGCTCTGGAAACACCATATATTTT. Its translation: CASSLASSGNTIYF.

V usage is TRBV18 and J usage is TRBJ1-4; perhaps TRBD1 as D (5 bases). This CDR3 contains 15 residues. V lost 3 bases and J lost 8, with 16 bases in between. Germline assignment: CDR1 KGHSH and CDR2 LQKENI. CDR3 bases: TGTGCCAGCTCACCCTCCGGAGGGGCTGAAGAAAAACTGTTTTTT. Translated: CASSPSGGAEEKLFF. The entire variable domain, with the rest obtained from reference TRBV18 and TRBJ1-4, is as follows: NAGVMQNPRHLVRRRGQEARLRCSPMKGHSHVYWYRQLPEEGLKFMVYLQKENIIDESGMPKERFSAEFPKEGPSILRIQQVVRGDSAAYFCASSPSGGAEEKLFFGSGTQLSVL.

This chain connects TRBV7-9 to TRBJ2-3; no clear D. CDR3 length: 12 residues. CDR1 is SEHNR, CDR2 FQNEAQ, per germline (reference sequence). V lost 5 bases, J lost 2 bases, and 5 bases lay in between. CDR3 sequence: CASSPHTDTQYF. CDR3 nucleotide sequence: TGTGCCAGCAGCCCACACACAGATACGCAGTATTTT. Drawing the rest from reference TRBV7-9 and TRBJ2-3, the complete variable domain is DTGVSQNPRHKITKRGQNVTFRCDPISEHNRLYWYRQTLGQGPEFLTYFQNEAQLEKSRLLSDRFSAERPKGSFSTLEIQRTEQGDSAMYLCASSPHTDTQYFGPGTRLTVL.

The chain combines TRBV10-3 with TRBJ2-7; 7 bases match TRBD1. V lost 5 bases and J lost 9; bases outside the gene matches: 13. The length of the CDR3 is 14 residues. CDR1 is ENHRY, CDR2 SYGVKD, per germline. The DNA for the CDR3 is TGTGCCATCAGTCAGCCGGGACAGAATTCCTTGCAGTACTTC. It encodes CAISQPGQNSLQYF.

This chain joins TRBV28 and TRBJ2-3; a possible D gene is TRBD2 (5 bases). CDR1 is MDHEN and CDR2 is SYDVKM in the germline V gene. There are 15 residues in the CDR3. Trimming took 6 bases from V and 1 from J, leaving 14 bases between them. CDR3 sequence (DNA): TGTGCCAGCAGCCCACGGGGTAGAGGCACAGATACGCAGTATTTT. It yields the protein CASSPRGRGTDTQYF.

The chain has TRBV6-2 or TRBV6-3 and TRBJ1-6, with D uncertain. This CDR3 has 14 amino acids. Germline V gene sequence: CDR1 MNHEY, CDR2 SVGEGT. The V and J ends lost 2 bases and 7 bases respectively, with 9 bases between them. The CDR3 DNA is TGTGCCAGCAGTTACCGAGGGCACAATTCACCCCTCCACTTT. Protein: CASSYRGHNSPLHF.

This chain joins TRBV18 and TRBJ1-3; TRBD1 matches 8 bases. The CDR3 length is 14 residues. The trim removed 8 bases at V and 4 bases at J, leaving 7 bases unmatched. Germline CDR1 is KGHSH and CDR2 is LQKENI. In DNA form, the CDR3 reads TGTGCCAGCCGGGACAGGAACTCCGGAAACACCATATATTTT. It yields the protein CASRDRNSGNTIYF.

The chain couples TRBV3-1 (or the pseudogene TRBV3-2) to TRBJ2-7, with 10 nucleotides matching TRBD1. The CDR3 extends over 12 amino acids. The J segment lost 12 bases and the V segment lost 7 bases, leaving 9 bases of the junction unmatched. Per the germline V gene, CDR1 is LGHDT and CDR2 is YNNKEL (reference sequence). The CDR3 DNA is TGTGCCAGCACCATGACAGGGGGCGGTCCGTACTTC. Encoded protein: CASTMTGGGPYF.

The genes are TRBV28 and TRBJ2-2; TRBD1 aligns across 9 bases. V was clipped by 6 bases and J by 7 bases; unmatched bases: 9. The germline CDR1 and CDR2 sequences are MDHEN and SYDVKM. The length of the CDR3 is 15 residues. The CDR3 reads CASSLLQGAGGELFF. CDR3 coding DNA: TGTGCCAGCAGCCTTTTACAGGGGGCCGGCGGGGAGCTGTTTTTT.

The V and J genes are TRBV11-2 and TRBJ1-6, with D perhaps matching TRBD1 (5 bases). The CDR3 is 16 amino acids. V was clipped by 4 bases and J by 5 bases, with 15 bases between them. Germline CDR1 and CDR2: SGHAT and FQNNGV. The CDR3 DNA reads TGTGCCAGCAGCTCAGGGTTTTTGCAGGATAATTCACCCCTCCACTTT. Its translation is CASSSGFLQDNSPLHF.

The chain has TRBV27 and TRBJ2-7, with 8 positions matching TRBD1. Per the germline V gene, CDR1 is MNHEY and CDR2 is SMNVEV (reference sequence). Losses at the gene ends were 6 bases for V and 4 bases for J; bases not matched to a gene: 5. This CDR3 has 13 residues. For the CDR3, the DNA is TGTGCCAGCAGGGATAGGACAGGGTACGAGCAGTACTTC. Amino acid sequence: CASRDRTGYEQYF.

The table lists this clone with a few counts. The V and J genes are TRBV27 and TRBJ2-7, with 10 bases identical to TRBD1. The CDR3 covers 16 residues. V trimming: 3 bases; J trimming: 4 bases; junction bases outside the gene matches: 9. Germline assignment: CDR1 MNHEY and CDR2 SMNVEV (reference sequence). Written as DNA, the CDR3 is TGTGCCAGCAGTTTTTCTTCCGGGACAGGGGTATACGAGCAGTACTTC. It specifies CASSFSSGTGVYEQYF.

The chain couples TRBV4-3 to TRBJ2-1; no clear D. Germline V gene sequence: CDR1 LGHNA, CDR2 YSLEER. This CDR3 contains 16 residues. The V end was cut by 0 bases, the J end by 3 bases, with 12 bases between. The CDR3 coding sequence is TGCGCCAGCAGCCAAGACGTCAGCGATTTCTACAATGAGCAGTTCTTC. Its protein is CASSQDVSDFYNEQFF.

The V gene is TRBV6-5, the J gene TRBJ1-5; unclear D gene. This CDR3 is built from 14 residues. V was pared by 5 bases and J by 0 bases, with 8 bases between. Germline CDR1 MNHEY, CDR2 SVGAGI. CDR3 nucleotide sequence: TGTGCCAGCAGTCCTCGGGATAGCAATCAGCCCCAGCATTTT. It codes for CASSPRDSNQPQHF.

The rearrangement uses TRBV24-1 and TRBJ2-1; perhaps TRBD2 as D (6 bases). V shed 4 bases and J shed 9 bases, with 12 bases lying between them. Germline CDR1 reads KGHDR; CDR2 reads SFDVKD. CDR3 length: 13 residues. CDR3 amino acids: CATSETLAGEQFF. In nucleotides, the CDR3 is TGTGCCACCAGTGAAACACTAGCCGGTGAGCAGTTCTTC.

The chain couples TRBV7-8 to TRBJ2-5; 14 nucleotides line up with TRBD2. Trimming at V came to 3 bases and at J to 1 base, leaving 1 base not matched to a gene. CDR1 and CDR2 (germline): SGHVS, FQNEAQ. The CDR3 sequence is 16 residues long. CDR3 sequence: CASSLGTSGGQETQYF. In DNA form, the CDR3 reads TGTGCCAGCAGCTTGGGGACTAGCGGGGGCCAAGAGACCCAGTACTTC.

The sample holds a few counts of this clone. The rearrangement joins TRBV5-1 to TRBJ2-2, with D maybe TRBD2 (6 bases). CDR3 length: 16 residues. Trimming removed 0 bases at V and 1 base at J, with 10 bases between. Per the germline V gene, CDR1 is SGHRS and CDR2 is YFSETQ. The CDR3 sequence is CASSLGGGQNTGELFF. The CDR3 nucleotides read TGCGCCAGCAGCTTGGGGGGAGGCCAGAACACCGGGGAGCTGTTTTTT.

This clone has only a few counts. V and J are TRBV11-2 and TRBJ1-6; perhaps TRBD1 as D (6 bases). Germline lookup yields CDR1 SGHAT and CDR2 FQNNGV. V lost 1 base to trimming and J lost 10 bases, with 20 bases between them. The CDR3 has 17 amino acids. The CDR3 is CASSLGGTLSGHSPLHF. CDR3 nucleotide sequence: TGTGCCAGCAGCTTAGGTGGGACACTCTCGGGGCACTCACCCCTCCACTTT. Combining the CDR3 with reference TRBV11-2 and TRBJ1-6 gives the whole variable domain EAGVAQSPRYKIIEKRQSVAFWCNPISGHATLYWYQQILGQGPKLLIQFQNNGVVDDSQLPKDRFSAERLKGVDSTLKIQPAKLEDSAVYLCASSLGGTLSGHSPLHFGNGTRLTVT.

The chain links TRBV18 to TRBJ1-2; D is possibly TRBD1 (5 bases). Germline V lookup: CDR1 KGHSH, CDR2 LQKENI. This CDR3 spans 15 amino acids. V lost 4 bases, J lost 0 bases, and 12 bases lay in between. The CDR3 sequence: CASSRPTDSNYGYTF. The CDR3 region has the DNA TGTGCCAGCTCACGACCGACAGATTCTAACTATGGCTACACCTTC.

Here the CDR3 DNA reads TGCGCCAGCAGCCGGGGGCGTTCAACTAATGAAAAACTGTTTTTT. Residues: CASSRGRSTNEKLFF. V and J are TRBV4-3 and TRBJ1-4; a possible D gene is TRBD1 (6 bases). The CDR3 has 15 residues. The V gene lost 4 bases and the J gene lost 0 bases, with 9 bases spanning the gap. The V gene's germline CDR1 is LGHNA and CDR2 YSLEER.

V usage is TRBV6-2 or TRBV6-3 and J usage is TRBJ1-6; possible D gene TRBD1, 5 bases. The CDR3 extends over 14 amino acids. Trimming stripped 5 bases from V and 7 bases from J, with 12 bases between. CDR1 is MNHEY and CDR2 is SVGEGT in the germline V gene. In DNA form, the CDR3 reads TGTGCCAGCAGTCAAACCCCAGGGAATTCACCCCTCCACTTT. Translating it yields CASSQTPGNSPLHF.

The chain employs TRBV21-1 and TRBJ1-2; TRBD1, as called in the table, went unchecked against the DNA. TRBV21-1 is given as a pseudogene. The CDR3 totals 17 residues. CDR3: CASSKPPQDRGRKGYTF. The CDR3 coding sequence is TGTGCCAGCAGCAAACCTCCTCAGGACAGGGGGCGAAAAGGCTACACCTTC.